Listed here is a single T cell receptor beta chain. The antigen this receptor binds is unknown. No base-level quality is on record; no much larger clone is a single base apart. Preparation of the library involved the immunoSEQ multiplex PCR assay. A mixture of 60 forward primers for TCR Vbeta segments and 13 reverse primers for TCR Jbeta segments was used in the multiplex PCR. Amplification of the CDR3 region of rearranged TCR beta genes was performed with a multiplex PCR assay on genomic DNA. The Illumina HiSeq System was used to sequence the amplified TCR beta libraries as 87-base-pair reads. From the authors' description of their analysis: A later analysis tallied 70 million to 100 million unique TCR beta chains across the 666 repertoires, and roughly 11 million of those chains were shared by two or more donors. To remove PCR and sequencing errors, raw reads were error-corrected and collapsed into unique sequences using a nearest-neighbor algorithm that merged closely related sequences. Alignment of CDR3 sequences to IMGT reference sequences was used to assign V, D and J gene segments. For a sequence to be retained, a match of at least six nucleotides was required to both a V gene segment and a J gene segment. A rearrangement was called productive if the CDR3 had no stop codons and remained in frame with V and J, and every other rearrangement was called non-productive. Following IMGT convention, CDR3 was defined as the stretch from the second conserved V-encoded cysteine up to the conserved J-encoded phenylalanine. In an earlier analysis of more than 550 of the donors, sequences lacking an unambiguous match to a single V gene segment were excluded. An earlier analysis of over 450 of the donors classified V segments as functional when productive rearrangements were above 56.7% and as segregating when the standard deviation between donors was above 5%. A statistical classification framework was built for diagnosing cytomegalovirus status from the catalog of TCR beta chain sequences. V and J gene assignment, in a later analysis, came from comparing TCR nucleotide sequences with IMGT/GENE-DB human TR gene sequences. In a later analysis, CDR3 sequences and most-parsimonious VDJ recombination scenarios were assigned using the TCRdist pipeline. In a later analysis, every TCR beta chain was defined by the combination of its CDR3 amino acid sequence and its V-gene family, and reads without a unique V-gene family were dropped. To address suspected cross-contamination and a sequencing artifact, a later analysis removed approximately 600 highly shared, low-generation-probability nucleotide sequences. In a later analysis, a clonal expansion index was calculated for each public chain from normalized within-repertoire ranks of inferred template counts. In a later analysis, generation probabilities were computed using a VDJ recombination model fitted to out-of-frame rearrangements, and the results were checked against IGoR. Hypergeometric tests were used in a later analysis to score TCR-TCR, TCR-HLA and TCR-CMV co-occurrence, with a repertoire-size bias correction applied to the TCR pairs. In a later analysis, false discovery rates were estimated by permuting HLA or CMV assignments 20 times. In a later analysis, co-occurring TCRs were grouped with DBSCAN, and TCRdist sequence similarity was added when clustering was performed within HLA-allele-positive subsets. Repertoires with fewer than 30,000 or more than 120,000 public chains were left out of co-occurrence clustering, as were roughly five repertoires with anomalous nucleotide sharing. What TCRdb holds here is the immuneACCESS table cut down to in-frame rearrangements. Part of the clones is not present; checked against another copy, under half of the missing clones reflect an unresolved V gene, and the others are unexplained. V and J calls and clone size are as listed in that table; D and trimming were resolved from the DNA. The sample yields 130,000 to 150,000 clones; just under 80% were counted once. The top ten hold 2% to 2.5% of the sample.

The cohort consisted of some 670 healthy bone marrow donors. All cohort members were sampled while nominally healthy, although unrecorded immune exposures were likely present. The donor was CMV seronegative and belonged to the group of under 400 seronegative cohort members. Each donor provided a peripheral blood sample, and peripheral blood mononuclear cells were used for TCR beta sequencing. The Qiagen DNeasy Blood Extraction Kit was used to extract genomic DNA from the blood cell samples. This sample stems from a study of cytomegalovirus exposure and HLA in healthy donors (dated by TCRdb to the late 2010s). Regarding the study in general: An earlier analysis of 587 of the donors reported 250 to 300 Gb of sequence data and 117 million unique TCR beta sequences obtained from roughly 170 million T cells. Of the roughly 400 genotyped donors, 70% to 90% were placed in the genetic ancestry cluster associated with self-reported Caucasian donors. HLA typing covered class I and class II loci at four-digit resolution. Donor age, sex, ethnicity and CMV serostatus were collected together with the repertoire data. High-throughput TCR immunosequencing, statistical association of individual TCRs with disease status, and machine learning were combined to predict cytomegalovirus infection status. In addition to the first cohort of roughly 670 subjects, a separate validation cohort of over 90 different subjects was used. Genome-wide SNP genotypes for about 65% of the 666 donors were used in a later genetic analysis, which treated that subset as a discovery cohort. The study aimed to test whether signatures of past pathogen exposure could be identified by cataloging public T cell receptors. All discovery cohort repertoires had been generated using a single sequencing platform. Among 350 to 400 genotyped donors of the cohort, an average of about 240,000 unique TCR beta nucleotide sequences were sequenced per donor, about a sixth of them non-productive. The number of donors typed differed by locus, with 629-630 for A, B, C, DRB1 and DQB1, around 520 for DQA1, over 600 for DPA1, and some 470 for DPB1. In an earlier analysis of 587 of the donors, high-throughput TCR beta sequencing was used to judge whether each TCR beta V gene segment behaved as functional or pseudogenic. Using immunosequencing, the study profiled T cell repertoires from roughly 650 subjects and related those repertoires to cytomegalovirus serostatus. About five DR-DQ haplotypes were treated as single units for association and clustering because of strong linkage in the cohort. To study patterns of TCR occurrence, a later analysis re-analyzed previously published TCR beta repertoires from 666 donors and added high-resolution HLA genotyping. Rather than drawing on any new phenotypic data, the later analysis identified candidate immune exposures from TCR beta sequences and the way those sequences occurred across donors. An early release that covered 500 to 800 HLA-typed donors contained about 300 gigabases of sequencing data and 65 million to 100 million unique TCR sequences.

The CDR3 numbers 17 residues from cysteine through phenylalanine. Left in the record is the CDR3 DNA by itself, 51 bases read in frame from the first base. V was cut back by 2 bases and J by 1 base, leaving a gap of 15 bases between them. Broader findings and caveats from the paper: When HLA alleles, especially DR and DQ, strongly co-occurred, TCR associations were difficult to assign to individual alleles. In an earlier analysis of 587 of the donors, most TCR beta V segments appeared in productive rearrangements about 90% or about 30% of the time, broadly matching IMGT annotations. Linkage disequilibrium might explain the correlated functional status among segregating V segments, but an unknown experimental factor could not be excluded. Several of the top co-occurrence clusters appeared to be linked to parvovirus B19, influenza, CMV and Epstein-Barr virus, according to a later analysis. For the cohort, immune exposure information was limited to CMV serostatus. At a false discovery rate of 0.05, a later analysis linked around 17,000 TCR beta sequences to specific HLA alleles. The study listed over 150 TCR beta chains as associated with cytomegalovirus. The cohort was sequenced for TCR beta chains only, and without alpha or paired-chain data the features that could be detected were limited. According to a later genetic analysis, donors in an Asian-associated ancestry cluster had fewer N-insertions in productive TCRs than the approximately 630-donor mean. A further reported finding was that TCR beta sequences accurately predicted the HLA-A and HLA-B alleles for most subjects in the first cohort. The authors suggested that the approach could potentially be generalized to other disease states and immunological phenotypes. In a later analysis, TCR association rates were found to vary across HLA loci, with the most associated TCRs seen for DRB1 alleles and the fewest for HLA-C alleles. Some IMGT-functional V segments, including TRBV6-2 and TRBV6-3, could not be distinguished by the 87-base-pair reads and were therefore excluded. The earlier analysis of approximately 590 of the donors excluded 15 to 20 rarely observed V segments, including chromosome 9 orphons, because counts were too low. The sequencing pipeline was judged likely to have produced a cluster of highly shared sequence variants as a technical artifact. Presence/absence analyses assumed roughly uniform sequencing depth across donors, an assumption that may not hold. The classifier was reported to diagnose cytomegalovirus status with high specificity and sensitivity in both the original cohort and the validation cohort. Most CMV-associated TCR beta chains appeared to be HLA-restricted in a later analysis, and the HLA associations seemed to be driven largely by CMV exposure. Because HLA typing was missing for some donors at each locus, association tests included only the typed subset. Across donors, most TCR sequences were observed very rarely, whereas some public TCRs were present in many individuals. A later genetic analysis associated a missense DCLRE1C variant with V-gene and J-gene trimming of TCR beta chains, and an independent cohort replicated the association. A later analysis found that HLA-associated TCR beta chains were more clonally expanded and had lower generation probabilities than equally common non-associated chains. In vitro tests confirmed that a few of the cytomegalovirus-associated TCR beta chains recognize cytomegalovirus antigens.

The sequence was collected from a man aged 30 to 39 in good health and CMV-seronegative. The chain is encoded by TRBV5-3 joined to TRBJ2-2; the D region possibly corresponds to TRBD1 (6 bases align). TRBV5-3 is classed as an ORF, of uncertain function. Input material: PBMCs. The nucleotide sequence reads TGTGCCAGAAGCTTCCTCGACCAGGGGCGGAACACCGGGGAGCTGTTTTTT. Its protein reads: CARSFLDQGRNTGELFF.